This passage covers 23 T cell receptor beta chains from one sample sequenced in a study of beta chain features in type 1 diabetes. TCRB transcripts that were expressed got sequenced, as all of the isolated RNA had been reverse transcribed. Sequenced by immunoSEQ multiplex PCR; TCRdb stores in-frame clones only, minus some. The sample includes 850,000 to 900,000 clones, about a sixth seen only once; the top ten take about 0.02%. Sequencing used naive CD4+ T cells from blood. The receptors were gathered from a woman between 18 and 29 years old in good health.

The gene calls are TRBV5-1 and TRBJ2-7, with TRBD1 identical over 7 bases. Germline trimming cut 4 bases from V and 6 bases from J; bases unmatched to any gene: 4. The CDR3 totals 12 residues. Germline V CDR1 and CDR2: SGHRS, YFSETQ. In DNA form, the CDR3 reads TGCGCCAGCAGCAAACAGGGGAGCGAGCAGTACTTC. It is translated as CASSKQGSEQYF.

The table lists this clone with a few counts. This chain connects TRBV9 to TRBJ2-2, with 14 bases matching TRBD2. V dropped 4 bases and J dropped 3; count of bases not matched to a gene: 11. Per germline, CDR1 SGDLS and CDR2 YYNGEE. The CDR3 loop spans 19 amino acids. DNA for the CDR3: TGTGCCAGCAGCCCGGGACTAGCGGGAGCCCCATGGTACACCGGGGAGCTGTTTTTT. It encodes CASSPGLAGAPWYTGELFF.

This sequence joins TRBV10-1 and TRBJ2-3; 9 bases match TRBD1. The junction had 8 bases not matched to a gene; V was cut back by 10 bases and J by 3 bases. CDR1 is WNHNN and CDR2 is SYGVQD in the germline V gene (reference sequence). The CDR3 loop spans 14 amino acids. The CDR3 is CATTRDRETDTQYF. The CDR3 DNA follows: TGCGCCACCACCCGGGACAGGGAAACAGATACGCAGTATTTT.

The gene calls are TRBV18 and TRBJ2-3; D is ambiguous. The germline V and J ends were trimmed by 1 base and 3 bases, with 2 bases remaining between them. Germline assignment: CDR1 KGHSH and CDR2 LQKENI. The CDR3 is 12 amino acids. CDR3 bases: TGTGCCAGCTCACCACAGACAGATACGCAGTATTTT. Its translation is CASSPQTDTQYF.

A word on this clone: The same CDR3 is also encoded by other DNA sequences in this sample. The CDR3, as DNA: TGCAGTGCCCCGACTACCTACGAGCAGTACTTC. It encodes CSAPTTYEQYF. The rearrangement links TRBV20-1 to TRBJ2-7; the D gene is possibly TRBD2 (5 bases). V lost 6 bases and J 2 bases, leaving 8 bases between the germline ends. Germline values: CDR1 DFQATT, CDR2 SNEGSKA (reference sequence). The CDR3 totals 11 residues.

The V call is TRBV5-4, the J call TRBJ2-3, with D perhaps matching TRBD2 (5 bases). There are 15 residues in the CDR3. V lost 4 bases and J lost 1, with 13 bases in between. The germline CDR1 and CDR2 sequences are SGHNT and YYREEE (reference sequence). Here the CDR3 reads CASSPALGGTDTQYF. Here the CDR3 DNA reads TGTGCCAGCAGCCCGGCCCTGGGAGGCACAGATACGCAGTATTTT.

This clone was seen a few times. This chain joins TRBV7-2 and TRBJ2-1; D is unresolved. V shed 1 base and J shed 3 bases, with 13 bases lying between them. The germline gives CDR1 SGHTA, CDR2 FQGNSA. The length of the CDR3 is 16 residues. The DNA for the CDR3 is TGTGCCAGCAGCTTAGTAGCCGACCCTTACTACAATGAGCAGTTCTTC. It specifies CASSLVADPYYNEQFF.

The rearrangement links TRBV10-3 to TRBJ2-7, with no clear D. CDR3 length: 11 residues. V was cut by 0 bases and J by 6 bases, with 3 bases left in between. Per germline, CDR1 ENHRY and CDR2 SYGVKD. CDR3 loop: CAISESVEQYF. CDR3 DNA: TGTGCCATCAGTGAGTCGGTCGAGCAGTACTTC.

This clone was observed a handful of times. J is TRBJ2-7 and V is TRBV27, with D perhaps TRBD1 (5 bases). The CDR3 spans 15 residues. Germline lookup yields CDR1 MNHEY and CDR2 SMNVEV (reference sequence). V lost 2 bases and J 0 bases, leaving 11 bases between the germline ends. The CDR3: CASSLGRGSSYEQYF. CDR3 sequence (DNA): TGTGCCAGCAGTTTAGGTAGGGGAAGCTCCTACGAGCAGTACTTC.

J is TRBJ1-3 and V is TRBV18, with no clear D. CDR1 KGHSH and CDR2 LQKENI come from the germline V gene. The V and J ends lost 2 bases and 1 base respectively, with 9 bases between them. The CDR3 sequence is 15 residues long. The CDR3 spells CASSPVSGSGNTIYF. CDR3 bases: TGTGCCAGCTCACCAGTCAGCGGGTCTGGAAACACCATATATTTT.

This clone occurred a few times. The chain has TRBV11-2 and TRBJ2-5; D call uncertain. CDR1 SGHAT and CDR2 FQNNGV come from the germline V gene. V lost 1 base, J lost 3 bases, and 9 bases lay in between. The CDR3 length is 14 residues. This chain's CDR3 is CASSLGIFKETQYF. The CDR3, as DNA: TGTGCCAGCAGCTTAGGAATCTTTAAAGAGACCCAGTACTTC.

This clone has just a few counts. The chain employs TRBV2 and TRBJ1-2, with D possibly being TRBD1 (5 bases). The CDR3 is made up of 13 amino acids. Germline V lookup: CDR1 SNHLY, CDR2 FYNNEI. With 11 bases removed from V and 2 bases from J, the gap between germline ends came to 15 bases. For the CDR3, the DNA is TGTGCCTCCTCCTCGGGGGAGAACTATGGCTACACCTTC. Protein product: CASSSGENYGYTF.

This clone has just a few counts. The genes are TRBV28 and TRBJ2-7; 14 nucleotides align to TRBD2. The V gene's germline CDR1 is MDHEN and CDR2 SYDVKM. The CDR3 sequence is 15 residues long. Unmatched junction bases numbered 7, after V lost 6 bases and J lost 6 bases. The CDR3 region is CASRPTTSGRGEQYF. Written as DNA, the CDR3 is TGTGCCAGCAGGCCAACGACTAGCGGGAGGGGCGAGCAGTACTTC.

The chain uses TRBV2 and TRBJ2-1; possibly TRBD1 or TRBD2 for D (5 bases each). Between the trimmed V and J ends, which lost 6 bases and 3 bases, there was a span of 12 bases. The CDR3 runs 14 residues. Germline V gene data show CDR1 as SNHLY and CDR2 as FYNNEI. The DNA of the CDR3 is TGTGCCAGCAGGCCGGGGCAGCACTACAATGAGCAGTTCTTC. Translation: CASRPGQHYNEQFF.

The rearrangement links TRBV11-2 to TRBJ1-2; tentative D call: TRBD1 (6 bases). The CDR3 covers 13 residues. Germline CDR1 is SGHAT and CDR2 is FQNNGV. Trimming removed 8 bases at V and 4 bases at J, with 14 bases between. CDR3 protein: CASGQGKFYGYTF. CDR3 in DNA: TGTGCCAGCGGGCAGGGGAAATTCTATGGCTACACCTTC.

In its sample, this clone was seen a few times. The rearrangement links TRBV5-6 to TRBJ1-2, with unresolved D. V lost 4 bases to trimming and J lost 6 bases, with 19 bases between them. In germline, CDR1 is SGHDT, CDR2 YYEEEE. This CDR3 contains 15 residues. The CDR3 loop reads CASSPLGSEKNGYTF. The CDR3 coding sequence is TGTGCCAGCAGCCCACTCGGCAGTGAGAAGAATGGCTACACCTTC.

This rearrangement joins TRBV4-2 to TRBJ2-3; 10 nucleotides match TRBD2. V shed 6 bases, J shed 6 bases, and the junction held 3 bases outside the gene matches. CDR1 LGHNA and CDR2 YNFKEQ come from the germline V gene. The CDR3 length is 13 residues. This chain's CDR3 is CASRLAGDDTQYF. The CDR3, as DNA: TGTGCCAGCAGGCTAGCGGGAGACGATACGCAGTATTTT.

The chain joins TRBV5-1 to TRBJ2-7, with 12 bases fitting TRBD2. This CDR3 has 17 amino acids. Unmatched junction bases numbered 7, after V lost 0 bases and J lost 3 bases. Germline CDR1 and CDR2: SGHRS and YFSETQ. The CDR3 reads CASSLAASGRAVYEQYF. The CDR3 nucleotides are TGCGCCAGCAGCTTGGCGGCTAGCGGGAGGGCCGTCTACGAGCAGTACTTC.

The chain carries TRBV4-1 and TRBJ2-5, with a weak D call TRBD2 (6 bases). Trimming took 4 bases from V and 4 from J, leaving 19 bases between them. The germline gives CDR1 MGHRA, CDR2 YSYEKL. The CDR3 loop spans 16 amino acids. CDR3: CASSLLRGGIGETQYF. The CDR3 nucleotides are TGCGCCAGCAGCCTTTTACGGGGCGGGATTGGAGAGACCCAGTACTTC.

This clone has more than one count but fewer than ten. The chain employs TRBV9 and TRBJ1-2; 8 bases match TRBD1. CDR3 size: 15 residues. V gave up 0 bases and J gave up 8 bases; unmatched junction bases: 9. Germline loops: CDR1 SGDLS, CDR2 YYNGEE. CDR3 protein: CASSVAASGGSGYTF. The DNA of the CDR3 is TGTGCCAGCAGCGTAGCGGCGTCAGGGGGCAGCGGCTACACCTTC.

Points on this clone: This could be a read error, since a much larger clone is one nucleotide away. The CDR3 DNA is TGTGCCAGCAGCAACACAGATACGCAGTATTTT. Amino acids: CASSNTDTQYF. V gene TRBV11-2 combines with J gene TRBJ2-3; D is uncertain. The germline V and J ends were trimmed by 5 bases and 2 bases, with 2 bases remaining between them. Germline CDR1 reads SGHAT; CDR2 reads FQNNGV. This CDR3 spans 11 amino acids.

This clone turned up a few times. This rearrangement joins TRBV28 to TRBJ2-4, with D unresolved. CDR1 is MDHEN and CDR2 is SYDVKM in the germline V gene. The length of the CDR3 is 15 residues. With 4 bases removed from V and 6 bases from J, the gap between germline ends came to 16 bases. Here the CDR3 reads CASSSPRTSLNIQYF. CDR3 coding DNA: TGTGCCAGCAGTTCCCCAAGGACCTCCTTAAACATTCAGTACTTC.

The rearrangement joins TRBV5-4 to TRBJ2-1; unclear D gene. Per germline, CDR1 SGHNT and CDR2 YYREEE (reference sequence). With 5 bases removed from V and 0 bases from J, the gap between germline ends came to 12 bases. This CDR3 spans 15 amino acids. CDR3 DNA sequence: TGTGCCAGCAGTGATGGCATCCCCTCCTACAATGAGCAGTTCTTC. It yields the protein CASSDGIPSYNEQFF.